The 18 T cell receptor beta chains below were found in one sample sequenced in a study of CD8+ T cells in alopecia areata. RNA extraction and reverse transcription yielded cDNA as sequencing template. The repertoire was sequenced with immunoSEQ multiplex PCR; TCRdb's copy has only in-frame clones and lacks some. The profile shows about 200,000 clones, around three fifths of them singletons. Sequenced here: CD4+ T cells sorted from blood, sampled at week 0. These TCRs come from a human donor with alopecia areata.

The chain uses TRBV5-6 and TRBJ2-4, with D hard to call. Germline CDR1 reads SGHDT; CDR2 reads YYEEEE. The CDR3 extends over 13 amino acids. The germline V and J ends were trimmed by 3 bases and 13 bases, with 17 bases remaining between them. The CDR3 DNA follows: TGTGCCAGCAGCTCTGGGTCCCAACGCCTCCAGTACTTC. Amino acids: CASSSGSQRLQYF.

CDR3 in DNA: TGTGCCTGGAGTGTAGTGGACAAGAACACCGGGGAGCTGTTTTTT. Translating gives CAWSVVDKNTGELFF. V usage is TRBV30 and J usage is TRBJ2-2; weak D call: TRBD1 (5 bases). Trimming cost V 0 bases and J 1 base, with 9 bases left between them. Germline assignment: CDR1 GTSNPN and CDR2 SVGIG (reference sequence). CDR3 length: 15 residues.

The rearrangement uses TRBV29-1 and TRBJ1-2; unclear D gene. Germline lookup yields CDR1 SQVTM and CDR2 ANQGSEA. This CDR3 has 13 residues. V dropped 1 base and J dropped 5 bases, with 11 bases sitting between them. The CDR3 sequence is CSVEVAGGYGYTF. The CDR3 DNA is TGCAGCGTTGAAGTGGCAGGAGGGTATGGCTACACCTTC. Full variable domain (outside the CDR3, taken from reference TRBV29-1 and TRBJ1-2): SAVISQKPSRDICQRGTSLTIQCQVDSQVTMMFWYRQQPGQSLTLIATANQGSEATYESGFVIDKFPISRPNLTFSTLTVSNMSPEDSSIYLCSVEVAGGYGYTFGSGTRLTVV.

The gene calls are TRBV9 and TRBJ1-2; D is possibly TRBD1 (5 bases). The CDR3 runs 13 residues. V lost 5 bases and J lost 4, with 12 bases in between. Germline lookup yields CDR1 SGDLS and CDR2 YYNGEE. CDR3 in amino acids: CASRTTASYGYTF. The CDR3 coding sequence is TGTGCCAGCAGAACGACAGCCTCCTATGGCTACACCTTC.

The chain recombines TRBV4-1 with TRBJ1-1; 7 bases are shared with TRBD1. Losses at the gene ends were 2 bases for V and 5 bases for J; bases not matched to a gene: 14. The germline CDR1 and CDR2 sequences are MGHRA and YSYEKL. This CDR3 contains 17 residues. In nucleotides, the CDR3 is TGCGCCAGCAGCCAACGGGCAATAAGACAGGGTGTTACTGAAGCTTTCTTT. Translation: CASSQRAIRQGVTEAFF.

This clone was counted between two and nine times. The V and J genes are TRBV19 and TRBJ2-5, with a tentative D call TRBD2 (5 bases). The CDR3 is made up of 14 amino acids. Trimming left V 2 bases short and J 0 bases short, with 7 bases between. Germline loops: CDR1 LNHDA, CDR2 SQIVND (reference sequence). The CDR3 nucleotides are TGTGCCAGTAGTATAACGGGGTACCAAGAGACCCAGTACTTC. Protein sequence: CASSITGYQETQYF.

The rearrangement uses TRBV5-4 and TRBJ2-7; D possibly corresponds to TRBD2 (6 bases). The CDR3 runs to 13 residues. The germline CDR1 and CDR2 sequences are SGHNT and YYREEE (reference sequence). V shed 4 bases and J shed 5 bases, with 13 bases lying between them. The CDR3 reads CASSLVGGHEQYF. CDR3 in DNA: TGTGCCAGCAGCCTGGTCGGGGGTCACGAGCAGTACTTC.

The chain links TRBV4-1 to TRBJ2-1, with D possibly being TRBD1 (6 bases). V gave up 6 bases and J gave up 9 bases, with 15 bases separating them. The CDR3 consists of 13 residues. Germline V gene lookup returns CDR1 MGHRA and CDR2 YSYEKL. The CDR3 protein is CASRRSGEGEQFF. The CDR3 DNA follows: TGCGCCAGCAGGCGTTCAGGGGAAGGTGAGCAGTTCTTC.

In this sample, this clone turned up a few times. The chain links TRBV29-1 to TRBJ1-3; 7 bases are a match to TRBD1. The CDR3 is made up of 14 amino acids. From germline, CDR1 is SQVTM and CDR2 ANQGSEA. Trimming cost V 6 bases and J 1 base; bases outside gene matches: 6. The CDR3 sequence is CSVSETGSGNTIYF. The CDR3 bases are TGCAGCGTCAGTGAGACAGGGTCTGGAAACACCATATATTTT.

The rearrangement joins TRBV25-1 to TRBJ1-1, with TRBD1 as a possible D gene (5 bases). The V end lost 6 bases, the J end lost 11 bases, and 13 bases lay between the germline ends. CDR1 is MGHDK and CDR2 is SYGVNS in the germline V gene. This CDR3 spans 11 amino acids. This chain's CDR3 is CASRLQAKAFF. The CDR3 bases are TGTGCCAGCAGATTACAGGCGAAGGCTTTCTTT.

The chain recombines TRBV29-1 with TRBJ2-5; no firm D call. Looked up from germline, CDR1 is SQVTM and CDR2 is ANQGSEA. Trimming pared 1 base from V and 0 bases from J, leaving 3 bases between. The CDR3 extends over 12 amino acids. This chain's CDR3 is CSVEGYQETQYF. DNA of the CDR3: TGCAGCGTTGAAGGGTACCAAGAGACCCAGTACTTC.

The CDR3 reads CSVEFSDRTYEQYF. The CDR3 DNA reads as TGCAGCGTTGAGTTTTCGGATCGAACCTACGAGCAGTACTTC. The genes are TRBV29-1 and TRBJ2-7; D not resolved. This CDR3 has 14 residues. V was clipped by 3 bases and J by 2 bases, with 14 bases between them. CDR1 and CDR2 (germline): SQVTM, ANQGSEA.

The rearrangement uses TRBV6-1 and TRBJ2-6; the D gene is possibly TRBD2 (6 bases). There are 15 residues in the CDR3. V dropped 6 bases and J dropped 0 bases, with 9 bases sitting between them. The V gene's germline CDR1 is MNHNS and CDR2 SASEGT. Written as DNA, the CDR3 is TGTGCCAGCAGGAGGGACTCCTCTGGGGCCAACGTCCTGACTTTC. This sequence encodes CASRRDSSGANVLTF.

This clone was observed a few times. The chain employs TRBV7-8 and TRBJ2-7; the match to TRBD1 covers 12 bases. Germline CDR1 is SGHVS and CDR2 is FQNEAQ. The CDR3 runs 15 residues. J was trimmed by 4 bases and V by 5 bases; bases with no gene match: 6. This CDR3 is CASSTRDRGRYEQYF. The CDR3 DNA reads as TGTGCCAGCAGCACCCGGGACAGGGGGCGATACGAGCAGTACTTC.

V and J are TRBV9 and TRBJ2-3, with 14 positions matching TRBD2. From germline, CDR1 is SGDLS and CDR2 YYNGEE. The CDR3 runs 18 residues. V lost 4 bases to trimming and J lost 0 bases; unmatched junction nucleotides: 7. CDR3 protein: CASSRGTSGGPSTDTQYF. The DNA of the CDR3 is TGTGCCAGCAGCCGAGGGACTAGCGGGGGCCCTAGCACAGATACGCAGTATTTT.

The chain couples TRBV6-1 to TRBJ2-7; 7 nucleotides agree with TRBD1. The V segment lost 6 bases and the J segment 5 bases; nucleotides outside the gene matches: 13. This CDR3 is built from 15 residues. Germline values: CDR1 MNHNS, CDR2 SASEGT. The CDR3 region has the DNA TGTGCCAGCAGCTTTGACAGGGCGGTGATCAACGAGCAGTACTTC. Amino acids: CASSFDRAVINEQYF.

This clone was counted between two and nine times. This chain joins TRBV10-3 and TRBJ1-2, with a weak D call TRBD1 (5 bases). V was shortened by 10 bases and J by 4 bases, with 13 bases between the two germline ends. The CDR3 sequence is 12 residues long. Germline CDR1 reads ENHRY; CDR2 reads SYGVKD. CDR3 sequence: CATSMGGYGYTF. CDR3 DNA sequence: TGTGCCACCTCAATGGGGGGCTATGGCTACACCTTC.

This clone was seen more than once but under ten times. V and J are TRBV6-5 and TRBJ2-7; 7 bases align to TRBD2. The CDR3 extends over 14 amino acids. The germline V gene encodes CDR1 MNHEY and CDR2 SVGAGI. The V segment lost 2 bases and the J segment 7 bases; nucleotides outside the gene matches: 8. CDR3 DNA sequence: TGTGCCAGCAGTTACCTCCCGGGGAGGGTAGAGCAGTACTTC. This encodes CASSYLPGRVEQYF.